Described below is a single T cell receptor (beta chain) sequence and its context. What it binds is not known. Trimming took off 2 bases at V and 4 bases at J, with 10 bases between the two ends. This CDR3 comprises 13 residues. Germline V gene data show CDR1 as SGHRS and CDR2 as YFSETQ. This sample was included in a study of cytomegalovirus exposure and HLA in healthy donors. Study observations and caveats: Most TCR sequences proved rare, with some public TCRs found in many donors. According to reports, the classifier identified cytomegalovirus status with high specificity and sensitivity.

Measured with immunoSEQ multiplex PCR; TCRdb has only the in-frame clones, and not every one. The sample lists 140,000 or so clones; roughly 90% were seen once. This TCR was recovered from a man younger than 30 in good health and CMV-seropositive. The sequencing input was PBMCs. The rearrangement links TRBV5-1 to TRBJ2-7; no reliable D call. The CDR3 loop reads CASSFADPYEQYF. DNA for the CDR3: TGCGCCAGCAGCTTTGCAGATCCTTACGAGCAGTACTTC.